The entry below gives a single TCR beta chain sequence along with its context. Its cognate antigen is unknown. The source material, RNA transcripts, was used to amplify TCR beta CDR3 regions. Carried out on the TCR CDR3, a first-round RT-PCR used the HTBI primer set. TCRdb itself ran the multiplex PCR reads through MiXCR, one entry per CDR3 protein. The repertoire includes 300,000 to 350,000 distinct CDR3 sequences, 11% to 15% of them detected once, and approximately 25% sits in the top ten. The data belong to a study of T cells in Graves' hyperthyroidism and ophthalmopathy. General study findings and limits: In the blood, most expanded thyroid clonotypes above 0.001 appeared as well.

The CDR3 covers 16 residues. The V gene's germline CDR1 is DFQATT and CDR2 SNEGSKA (reference sequence). With 3 bases removed from V and 9 bases from J, the gap between germline ends came to 24 bases. Stability of Graves' hyperthyroidism was defined as absent ophthalmopathy progression within 18 months. This TCR was recovered from a woman aged 25-40 years with Graves' hyperthyroidism. The sequenced material came from blood. The chain carries TRBV20-1 and TRBJ2-1; tentatively, D is TRBD1 or TRBD2 (5 bases each). The CDR3 region is CSARLPQGAGESEQFF. The CDR3 DNA sequence: TGCAGTGCTAGGTTACCCCAGGGTGCGGGCGAGAGTGAGCAGTTCTTC.